This TCR beta chain is from a study of control samples from healthy donors and cancer patients. Clones were read by immunoSEQ multiplex PCR, and TCRdb kept only the in-frame ones, dropping some. The sample consists of around 110,000 clones, 75% to 90% of them appearing once. The CDR3 consists of 15 residues. V was shortened by 4 bases and J by 0 bases, with 13 bases between the two germline ends. Germline CDR1 SGHRS, CDR2 YFSETQ. This TCR derives from a woman between 50 and 59 years old with colorectal cancer. The V and J genes are TRBV5-1 and TRBJ1-1; possible D gene TRBD1, 6 bases. The sequenced sample consisted of PBMCs. The CDR3 DNA reads TGCGCCAGCAGCCTAGCCGGGACAATGAACACTGAAGCTTTCTTT. Translation: CASSLAGTMNTEAFF.